These 8 T cell receptor beta chains came from one sample sequenced in a study of T-cell reconstitution after alpha-beta-depleted transplantation in children. It was with unique molecular identifiers that the TCRbeta library was prepared. TCRdb analysed the PCR reads with MiXCR anew, one entry per CDR3 protein. The sample has approximately 340,000 distinct CDR3 sequences; 10% are singletons. The specimen comprised PBMCs from the stem cell graft donor, sampled from the stem cell graft. The source of these receptors is a human donor who donated a stem cell graft to a child with acute lymphoblastic leukemia.

This clonotype has ten or more counts. This chain joins TRBV4-1 and TRBJ2-3, with a weak D call TRBD1 (5 bases). Trimming left V 0 bases short and J 6 bases short, with 7 bases between. This CDR3 contains 13 residues. CDR1 and CDR2 (germline): MGHRA, YSYEKL. The CDR3 loop reads CASSQEHRDTQYF. The CDR3 DNA is TGCGCCAGCAGCCAAGAGCACAGGGATACGCAGTATTTT.

This clonotype was recorded many times. The chain uses TRBV5-1 and TRBJ2-3; D ambiguous. The V and J ends lost 2 bases and 5 bases respectively, with 3 bases between them. Germline V gives CDR1 SGHRS, CDR2 YFSETQ. CDR3 length: 11 amino acids. This CDR3 is CASSFLDTQYF. The CDR3 DNA follows: TGCGCCAGCAGCTTCTTAGATACGCAGTATTTT.

This clonotype was observed at least ten times. This chain uses TRBV7-9 with TRBJ1-2, with 9 bases aligning to TRBD1. Germline assignment: CDR1 SEHNR and CDR2 FQNEAQ (reference sequence). The CDR3 is made up of 14 amino acids. The V segment lost 6 bases and the J segment 4 bases; nucleotides outside the gene matches: 6. The CDR3: CASSLQGAAYGYTF. The CDR3 nucleotides read TGTGCCAGCAGTCTACAGGGGGCGGCCTATGGCTACACCTTC.

The J gene is TRBJ2-2, the V gene TRBV28, with 7 bases lining up with TRBD2. The trim removed 8 bases at V and 12 bases at J, leaving 12 bases unmatched. Germline V CDR1 and CDR2: MDHEN, SYDVKM. The CDR3 covers 13 residues. The CDR3: CASDTSRGGKLFF. The CDR3 nucleotides read TGTGCCAGCGATACATCTCGCGGGGGAAAGCTGTTTTTT. Filled out from reference TRBV28 and TRBJ2-2, the complete variable domain reads DVKVTQSSRYLVKRTGEKVFLECVQDMDHENMFWYRQDPGLGLRLIYFSYDVKMKEKGDIPEGYSVSREKKERFSLILESASTNQTSMYLCASDTSRGGKLFFGEGSRLTVL.

This clonotype appeared many times. The genes are TRBV5-1 and TRBJ2-5, with D tentatively TRBD1 (5 bases). V gave up 4 bases and J gave up 9 bases, with 10 bases separating them. Germline CDR1 and CDR2: SGHRS and YFSETQ. The CDR3 is made up of 11 amino acids. In nucleotides, the CDR3 is TGCGCCAGCAGCCTCTCAGGGCCCCAGTACTTC. Translating it yields CASSLSGPQYF.

This clonotype was seen more than once but under ten times. This sequence joins TRBV7-9 and TRBJ1-1; 7 nucleotides align to TRBD1. CDR1 SEHNR and CDR2 FQNEAQ come from the germline V gene (reference sequence). With V trimmed by 6 bases and J by 5 bases, 12 bases remained unmatched. The CDR3 is 15 amino acids. For the CDR3, the DNA is TGTGCCAGCAGGTGGAATCAGGGGGAGGGAACTGAAGCTTTCTTT. Its translation is CASRWNQGEGTEAFF.

This clonotype was counted only a few times. The chain recombines TRBV4-2 with TRBJ2-2; TRBD1 matches 8 bases. The germline gives CDR1 LGHNA, CDR2 YNFKEQ. The CDR3 is 14 amino acids. The junction had 3 bases not matched to a gene; V was cut back by 6 bases and J by 3 bases. In nucleotides, the CDR3 is TGTGCCAGCAGGGACAGGGAGGACACCGGGGAGCTGTTTTTT. Translated, it gives CASRDREDTGELFF.

In this sample, this clonotype turned up many times. This chain's CDR3 is CASSRVSGRARPDTQYF. CDR3 bases: TGTGCCAGCAGCCGAGTTAGCGGGAGGGCCCGCCCGGATACGCAGTATTTT. The chain uses TRBV4-2 and TRBJ2-3; 11 bases align to TRBD2. The length of the CDR3 is 17 residues. With V trimmed by 4 bases and J by 6 bases, 12 bases remained unmatched. Germline loops: CDR1 LGHNA, CDR2 YNFKEQ.